Sequencing of this T cell receptor beta chain was carried out in a study of blood T cell repertoires in COVID-19. On the study more broadly: In each case, the material was cDNA or gDNA derived from T cells, B-cell-depleted T cells, or PBMCs.

This CDR3 is built from 13 residues. Germline V gene data show CDR1 as SNHLY and CDR2 as FYNNEI. V was cut by 8 bases and J by 2 bases, with 12 bases left in between. Using immunoSEQ multiplex PCR, the repertoire was profiled, and TCRdb retains in-frame clones only, with some absent. The data show about 180,000 clones, with under 90% seen just once and around a sixth held by the top ten. This clone turned up a few times. Seattle patient enrollment occurred during active infection, with longitudinal follow-up thereafter. The source material was peripheral blood. V gene TRBV2 combines with J gene TRBJ1-1; TRBD1 might be the D (6 bases). The TCR was taken from a person aged 65 to 85 with COVID-19, enrolled during active disease. The CDR3 DNA follows: TGTGCCAGCGGAACAGGGTCAAACACTGAAGCTTTCTTT. This encodes CASGTGSNTEAFF.